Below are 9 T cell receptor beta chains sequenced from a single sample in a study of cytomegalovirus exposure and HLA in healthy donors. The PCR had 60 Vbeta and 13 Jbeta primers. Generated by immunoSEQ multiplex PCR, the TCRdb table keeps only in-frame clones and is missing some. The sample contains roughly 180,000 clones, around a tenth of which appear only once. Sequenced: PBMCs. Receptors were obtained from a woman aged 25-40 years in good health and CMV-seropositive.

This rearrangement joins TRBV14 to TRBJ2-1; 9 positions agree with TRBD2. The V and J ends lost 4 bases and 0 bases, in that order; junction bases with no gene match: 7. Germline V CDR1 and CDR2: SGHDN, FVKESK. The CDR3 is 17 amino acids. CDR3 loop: CASSPLNSGSSYNEQFF. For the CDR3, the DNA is TGTGCCAGCAGCCCCCTCAATAGCGGGAGCTCCTACAATGAGCAGTTCTTC.

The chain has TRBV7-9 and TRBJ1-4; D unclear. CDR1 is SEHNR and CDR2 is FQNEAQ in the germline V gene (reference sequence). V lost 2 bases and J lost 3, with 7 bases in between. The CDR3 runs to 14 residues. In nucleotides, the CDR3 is TGTGCCAGCAGCTTACGAGCGGCTAATGAAAAACTGTTTTTT. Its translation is CASSLRAANEKLFF.

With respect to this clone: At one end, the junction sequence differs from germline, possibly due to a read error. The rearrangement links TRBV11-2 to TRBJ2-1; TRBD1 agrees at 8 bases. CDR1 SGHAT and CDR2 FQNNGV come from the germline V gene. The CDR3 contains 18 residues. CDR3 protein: CASRLGSGGLSSYNEQFF. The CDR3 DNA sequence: TGTGCCAGCAGATTAGGTTCAGGGGGCCTTAGCTCCTACAATGAGCAGTTCTTC.

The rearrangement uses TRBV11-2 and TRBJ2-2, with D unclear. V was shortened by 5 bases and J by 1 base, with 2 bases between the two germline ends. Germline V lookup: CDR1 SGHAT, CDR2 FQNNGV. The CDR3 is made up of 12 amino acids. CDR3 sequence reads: CASSRNTGELFF. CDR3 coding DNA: TGTGCCAGCAGCCGGAACACCGGGGAGCTGTTTTTT.

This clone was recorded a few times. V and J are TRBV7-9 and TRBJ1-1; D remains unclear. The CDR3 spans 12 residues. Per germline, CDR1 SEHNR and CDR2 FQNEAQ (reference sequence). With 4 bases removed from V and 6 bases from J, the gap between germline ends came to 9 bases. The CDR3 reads CASSYDIAEAFF. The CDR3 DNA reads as TGTGCCAGCAGCTACGACATTGCTGAAGCTTTCTTT. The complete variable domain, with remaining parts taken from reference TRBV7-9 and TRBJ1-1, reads DTGVSQNPRHKITKRGQNVTFRCDPISEHNRLYWYRQTLGQGPEFLTYFQNEAQLEKSRLLSDRFSAERPKGSFSTLEIQRTEQGDSAMYLCASSYDIAEAFFGQGTRLTVV.

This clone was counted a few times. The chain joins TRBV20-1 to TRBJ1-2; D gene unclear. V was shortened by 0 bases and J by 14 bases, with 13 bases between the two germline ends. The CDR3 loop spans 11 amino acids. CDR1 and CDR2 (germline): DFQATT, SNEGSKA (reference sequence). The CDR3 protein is CSARDRAGRTF. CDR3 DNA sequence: TGCAGTGCTAGAGATCGTGCAGGAAGGACCTTC.

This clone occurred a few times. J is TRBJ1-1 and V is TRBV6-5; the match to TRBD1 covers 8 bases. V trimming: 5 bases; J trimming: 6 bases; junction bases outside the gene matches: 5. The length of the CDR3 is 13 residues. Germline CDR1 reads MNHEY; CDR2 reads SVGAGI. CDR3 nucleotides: TGTGCCAGCAGTGCCGACAGGGGATCTGAAGCTTTCTTT. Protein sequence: CASSADRGSEAFF.

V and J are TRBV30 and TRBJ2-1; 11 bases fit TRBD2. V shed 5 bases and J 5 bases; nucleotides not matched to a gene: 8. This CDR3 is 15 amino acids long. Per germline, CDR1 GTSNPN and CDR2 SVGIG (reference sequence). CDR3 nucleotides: TGTGCCTGGGGACCTGGACTAGCGGGTCACAATGAGCAGTTCTTC. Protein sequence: CAWGPGLAGHNEQFF.

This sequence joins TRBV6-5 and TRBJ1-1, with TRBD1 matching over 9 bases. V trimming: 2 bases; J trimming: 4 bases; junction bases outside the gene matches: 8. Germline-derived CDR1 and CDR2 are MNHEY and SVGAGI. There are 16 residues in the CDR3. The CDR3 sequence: CASSYLTGGAFTEAFF. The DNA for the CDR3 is TGTGCCAGCAGTTACCTTACAGGGGGCGCATTCACTGAAGCTTTCTTT.